This T cell receptor (beta chain) was identified during a study of untreated major depressive disorder. Only in-frame clones appear in the TCRdb table, and some are missing; sequencing was by immunoSEQ multiplex PCR. The sample holds 20,000 to 25,000 clones, about nine tenths seen once. Participants were all of European descent. Controls scored 5 or less on a depressive symptom inventory and never had mood disorders. CDR3 length equals 13 residues. V shed 5 bases and J shed 2 bases, with 7 bases lying between them. Germline-derived CDR1 and CDR2 are SGHVS and FNYEAQ. This clonotype originated in a woman between 40 and 50 years old in good health. The genes are TRBV7-6 and TRBJ1-3; unclear D gene. The specimen sequenced was CD4+ T cells from PBMCs. The CDR3 DNA sequence: TGTGCCAGCAGCACGAAGGCTGGAAACACCATATATTTT. The encoded protein is CASSTKAGNTIYF.